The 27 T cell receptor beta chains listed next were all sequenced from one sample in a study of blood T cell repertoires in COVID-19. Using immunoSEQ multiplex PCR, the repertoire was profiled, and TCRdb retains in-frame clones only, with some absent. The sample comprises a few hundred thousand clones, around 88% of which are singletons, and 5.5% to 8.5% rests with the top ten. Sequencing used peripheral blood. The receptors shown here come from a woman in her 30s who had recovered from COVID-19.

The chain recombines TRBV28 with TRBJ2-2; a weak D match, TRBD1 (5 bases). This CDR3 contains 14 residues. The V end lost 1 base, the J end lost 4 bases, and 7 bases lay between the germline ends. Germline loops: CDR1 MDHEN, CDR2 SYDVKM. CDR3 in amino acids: CASSLFRATGELFF. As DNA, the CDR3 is TGTGCCAGCAGTTTATTCAGGGCCACCGGGGAGCTGTTTTTT.

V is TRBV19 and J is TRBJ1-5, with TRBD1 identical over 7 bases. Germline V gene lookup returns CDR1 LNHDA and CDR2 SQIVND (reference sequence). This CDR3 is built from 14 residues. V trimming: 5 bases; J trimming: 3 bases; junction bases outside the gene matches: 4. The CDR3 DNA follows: TGTGCCAGTAGTTTCGGGACAGCCAATCAGCCCCAGCATTTT. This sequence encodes CASSFGTANQPQHF.

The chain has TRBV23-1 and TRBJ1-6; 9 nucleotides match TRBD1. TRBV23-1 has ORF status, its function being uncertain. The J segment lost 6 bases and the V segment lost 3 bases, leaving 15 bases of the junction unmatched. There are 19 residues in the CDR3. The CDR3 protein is CASSHPPGRDRACNSPLHF. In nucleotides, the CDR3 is TGCGCCAGCAGTCATCCACCCGGCCGGGACAGGGCGTGTAATTCACCCCTCCACTTT.

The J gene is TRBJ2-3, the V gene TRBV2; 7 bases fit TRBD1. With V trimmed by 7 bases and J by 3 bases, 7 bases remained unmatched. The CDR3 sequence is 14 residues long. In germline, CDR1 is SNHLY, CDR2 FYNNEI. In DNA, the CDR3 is TGTGCCAGCACCGAAGGCAGGGGGACAGATACGCAGTATTTT. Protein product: CASTEGRGTDTQYF.

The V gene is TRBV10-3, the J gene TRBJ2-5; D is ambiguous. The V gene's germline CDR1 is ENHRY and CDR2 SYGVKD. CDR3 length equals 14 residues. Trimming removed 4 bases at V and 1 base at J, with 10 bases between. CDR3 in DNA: TGTGCCATCAGTGCACCTGAGCGCCAAGAGACCCAGTACTTC. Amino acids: CAISAPERQETQYF.

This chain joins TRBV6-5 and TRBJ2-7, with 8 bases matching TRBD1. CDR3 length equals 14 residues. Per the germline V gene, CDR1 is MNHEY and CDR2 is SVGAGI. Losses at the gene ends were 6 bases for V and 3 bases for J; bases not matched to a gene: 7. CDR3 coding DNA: TGTGCCAGCAGCGGGACAGGCCGCTTCTACGAGCAGTACTTC. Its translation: CASSGTGRFYEQYF.

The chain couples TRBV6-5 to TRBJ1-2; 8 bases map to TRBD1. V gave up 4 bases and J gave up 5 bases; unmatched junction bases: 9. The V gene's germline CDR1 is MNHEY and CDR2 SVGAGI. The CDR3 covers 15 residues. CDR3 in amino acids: CASSSGQVGRYGYTF. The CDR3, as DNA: TGTGCCAGCAGTTCGGGACAGGTGGGACGTTATGGCTACACCTTC.

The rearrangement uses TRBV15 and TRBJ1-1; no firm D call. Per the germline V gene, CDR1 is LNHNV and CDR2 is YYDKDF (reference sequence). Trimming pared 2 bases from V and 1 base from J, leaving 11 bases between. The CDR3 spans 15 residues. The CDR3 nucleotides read TGTGCCACCAGCAGACTAGGTACTCAGAACACTGAAGCTTTCTTT. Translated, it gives CATSRLGTQNTEAFF.

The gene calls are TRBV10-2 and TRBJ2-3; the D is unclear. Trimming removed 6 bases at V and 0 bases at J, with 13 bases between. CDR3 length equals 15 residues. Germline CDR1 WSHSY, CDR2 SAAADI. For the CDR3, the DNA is TGCGCCAGCAGAGCCGAGCCTTCCAGCACAGATACGCAGTATTTT. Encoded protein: CASRAEPSSTDTQYF.

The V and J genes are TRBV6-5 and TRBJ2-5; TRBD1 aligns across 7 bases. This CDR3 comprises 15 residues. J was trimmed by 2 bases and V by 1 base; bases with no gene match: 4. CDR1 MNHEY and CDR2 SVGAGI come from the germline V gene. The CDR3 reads CASSYFDRVQETQYF. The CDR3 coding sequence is TGTGCCAGCAGTTACTTTGACAGGGTGCAAGAGACCCAGTACTTC.

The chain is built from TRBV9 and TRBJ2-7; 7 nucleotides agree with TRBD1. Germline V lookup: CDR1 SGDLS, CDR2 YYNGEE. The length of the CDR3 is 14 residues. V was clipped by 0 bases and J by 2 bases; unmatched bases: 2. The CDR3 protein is CASSVGQGPYEQYF. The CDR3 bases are TGTGCCAGCAGCGTAGGACAGGGACCCTACGAGCAGTACTTC.

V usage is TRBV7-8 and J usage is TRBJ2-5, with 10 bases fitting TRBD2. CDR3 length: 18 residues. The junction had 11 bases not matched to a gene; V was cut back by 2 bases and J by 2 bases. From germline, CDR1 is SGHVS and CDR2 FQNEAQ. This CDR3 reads CASSLRDGAGGVQETQYF. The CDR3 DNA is TGTGCCAGCAGCTTAAGGGACGGAGCGGGGGGGGTTCAAGAGACCCAGTACTTC. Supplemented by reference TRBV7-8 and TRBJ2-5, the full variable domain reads GAGVSQSPRYKVAKRGQDVALRCDPISGHVSLFWYQQALGQGPEFLTYFQNEAQLDKSGLPSDRFFAERPEGSVSTLKIQRTQQEDSAVYLCASSLRDGAGGVQETQYFGPGTRLLVL.

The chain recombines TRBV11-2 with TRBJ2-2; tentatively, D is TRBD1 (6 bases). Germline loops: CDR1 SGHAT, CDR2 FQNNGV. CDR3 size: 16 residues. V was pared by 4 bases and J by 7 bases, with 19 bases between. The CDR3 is CASSSTGTRHLGELFF. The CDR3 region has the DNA TGTGCCAGCAGCTCGACCGGGACAAGGCACCTCGGGGAGCTGTTTTTT.

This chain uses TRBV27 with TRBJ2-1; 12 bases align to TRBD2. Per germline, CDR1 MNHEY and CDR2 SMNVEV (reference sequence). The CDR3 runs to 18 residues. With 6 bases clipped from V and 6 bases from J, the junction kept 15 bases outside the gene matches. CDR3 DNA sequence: TGTGCCAGCAGCTGGGTCCTCTCTAGCGGGGGGGGGTCCAATGAGCAGTTCTTC. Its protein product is CASSWVLSSGGGSNEQFF.

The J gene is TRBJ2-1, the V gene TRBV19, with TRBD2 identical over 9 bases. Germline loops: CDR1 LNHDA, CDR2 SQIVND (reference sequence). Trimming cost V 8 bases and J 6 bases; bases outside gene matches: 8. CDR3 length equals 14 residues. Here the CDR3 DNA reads TGTGCCAGTGGCCATAGCGGGGGAATCAATGAGCAGTTCTTC. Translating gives CASGHSGGINEQFF.

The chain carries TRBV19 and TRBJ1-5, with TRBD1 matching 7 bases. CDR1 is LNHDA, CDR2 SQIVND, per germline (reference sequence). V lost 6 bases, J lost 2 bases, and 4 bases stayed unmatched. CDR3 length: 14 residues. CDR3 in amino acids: CASRQGYGNQPQHF. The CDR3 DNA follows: TGTGCCAGTAGACAGGGGTACGGCAATCAGCCCCAGCATTTT. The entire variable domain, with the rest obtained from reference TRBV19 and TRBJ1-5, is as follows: DGGITQSPKYLFRKEGQNVTLSCEQNLNHDAMYWYRQDPGQGLRLIYYSQIVNDFQKGDIAEGYSVSREKKESFPLTVTSAQKNPTAFYLCASRQGYGNQPQHFGDGTRLSIL.

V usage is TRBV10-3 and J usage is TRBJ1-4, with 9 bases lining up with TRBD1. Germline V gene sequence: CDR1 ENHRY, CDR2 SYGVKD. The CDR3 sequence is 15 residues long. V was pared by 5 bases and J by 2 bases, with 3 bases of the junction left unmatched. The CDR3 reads CAISNGQGTNEKLFF. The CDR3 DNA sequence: TGTGCCATCAGTAACGGACAGGGGACTAATGAAAAACTGTTTTTT.

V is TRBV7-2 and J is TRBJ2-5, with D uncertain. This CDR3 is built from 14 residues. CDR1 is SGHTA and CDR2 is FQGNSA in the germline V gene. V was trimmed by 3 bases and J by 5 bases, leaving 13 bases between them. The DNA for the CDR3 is TGTGCCAGCAGCTTCGACTCTTCCGCCGAGACCCAGTACTTC. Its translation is CASSFDSSAETQYF.

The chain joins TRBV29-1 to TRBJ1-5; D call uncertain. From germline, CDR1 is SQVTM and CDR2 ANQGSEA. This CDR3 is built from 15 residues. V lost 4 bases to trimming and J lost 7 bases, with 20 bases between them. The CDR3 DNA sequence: TGCAGCGTTGTAGTGGGAGGGTCGGAGGACCAGCCCCAGCATTTT. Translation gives CSVVVGGSEDQPQHF.

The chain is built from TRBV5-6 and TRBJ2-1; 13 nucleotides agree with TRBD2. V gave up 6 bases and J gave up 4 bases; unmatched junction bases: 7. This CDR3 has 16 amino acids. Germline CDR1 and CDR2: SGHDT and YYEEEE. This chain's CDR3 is CASTRTSGGDYNEQFF. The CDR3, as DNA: TGTGCCAGCACCCGGACTAGCGGGGGAGATTACAATGAGCAGTTCTTC.

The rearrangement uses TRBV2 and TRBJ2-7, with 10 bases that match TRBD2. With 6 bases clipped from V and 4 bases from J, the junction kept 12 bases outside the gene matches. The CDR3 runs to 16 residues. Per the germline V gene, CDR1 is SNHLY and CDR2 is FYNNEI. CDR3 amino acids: CASSSPIGTSEYEQYF. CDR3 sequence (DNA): TGTGCCAGCAGCTCCCCCATTGGGACTAGCGAATACGAGCAGTACTTC.

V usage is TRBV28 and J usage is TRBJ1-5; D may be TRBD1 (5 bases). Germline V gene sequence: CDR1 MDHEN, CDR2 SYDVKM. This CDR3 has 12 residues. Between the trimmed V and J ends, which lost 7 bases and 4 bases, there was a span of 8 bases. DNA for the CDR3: TGTGCCAGCATTTCAGGGAATCAGCCCCAGCATTTT. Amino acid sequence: CASISGNQPQHF. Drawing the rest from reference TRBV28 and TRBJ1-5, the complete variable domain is DVKVTQSSRYLVKRTGEKVFLECVQDMDHENMFWYRQDPGLGLRLIYFSYDVKMKEKGDIPEGYSVSREKKERFSLILESASTNQTSMYLCASISGNQPQHFGDGTRLSIL.

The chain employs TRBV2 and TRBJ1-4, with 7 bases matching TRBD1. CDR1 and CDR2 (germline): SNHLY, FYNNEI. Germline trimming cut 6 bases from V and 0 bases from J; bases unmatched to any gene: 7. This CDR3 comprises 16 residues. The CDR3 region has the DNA TGTGCCAGCAGGAGGGCAGGGGGAGCAACTAATGAAAAACTGTTTTTT. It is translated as CASRRAGGATNEKLFF.

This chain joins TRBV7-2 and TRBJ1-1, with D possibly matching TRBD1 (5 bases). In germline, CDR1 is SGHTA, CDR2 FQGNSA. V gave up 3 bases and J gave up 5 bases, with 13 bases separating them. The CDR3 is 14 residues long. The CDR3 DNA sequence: TGTGCCAGCAGCTTCTTCTCGGGGGAGACTGAAGCTTTCTTT. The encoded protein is CASSFFSGETEAFF.

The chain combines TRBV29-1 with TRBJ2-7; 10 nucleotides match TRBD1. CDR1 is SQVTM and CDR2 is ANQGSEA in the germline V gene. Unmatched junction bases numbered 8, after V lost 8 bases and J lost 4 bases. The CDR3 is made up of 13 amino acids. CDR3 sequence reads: CSTRQGAGYEQYF. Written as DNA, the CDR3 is TGCAGCACCCGACAGGGGGCGGGATACGAGCAGTACTTC.

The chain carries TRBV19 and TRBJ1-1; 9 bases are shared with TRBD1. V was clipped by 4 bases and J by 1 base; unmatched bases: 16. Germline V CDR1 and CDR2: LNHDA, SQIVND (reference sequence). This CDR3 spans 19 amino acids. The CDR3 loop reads CASSKRSGTGFGGNTEAFF. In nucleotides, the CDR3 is TGTGCCAGTAGTAAACGATCCGGGACAGGGTTCGGGGGGAACACTGAAGCTTTCTTT. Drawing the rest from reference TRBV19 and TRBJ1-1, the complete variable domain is DGGITQSPKYLFRKEGQNVTLSCEQNLNHDAMYWYRQDPGQGLRLIYYSQIVNDFQKGDIAEGYSVSREKKESFPLTVTSAQKNPTAFYLCASSKRSGTGFGGNTEAFFGQGTRLTVV.

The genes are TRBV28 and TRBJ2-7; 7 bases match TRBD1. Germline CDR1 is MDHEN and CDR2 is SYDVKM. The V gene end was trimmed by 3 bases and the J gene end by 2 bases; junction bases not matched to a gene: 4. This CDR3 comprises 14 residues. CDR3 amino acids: CASSLTGSAYEQYF. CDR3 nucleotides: TGTGCCAGCAGTTTGACAGGGTCCGCCTACGAGCAGTACTTC.